This T cell receptor (beta chain) came from a study of T cells in localized non-small cell lung cancer. Germline V CDR1 and CDR2: MNHGY, SAAAGT. V was cut by 2 bases and J by 0 bases, with 14 bases left in between. The CDR3 sequence is 17 residues long. The repertoire was sequenced with immunoSEQ multiplex PCR; TCRdb's copy has only in-frame clones and lacks some. The table includes about 1,200 clones, 30% to 40% detected once. The TCR was taken from a man aged 35 to 69 with stage I squamous cell lung carcinoma. V gene TRBV6-8 combines with J gene TRBJ2-1, with a weak D call TRBD1 (6 bases). Specimen: normal lung tissue next to the tumor, collected before any cancer treatment. CDR3 nucleotides: TGTGCCAGCAGTTACATCCCCAGGGGAAGCTCCTACAATGAGCAGTTCTTC. This translates into CASSYIPRGSSYNEQFF.